The 21 T cell receptor beta chains given below trace back to one sample, sequenced in a study of T-cell reconstitution after alpha-beta-depleted transplantation in children (TCRdb year 2016). Libraries were built with PCR. The reads were generated on an Illumina HiSeq 2500. TCR libraries were prepared with molecular barcoding, using unique molecular identifiers to normalize TCRbeta repertoire quantification. TCRdb passed the public sequencing reads through fastp at Q25 and MiXCR, retaining productive beta sequences. One record per CDR3 amino acid sequence lists the most common genes and DNA. The table for this sample lists more than 90,000 distinct CDR3 sequences; 6.5% to 8.5% of them were counted only once. Together, the top ten hold roughly 6.9% of the sample. The sequences come from PBMCs from the stem cell graft donor, collected from the stem cell graft. The source of these receptors is a human donor who donated a stem cell graft to a child with congenital amegakaryocytic thrombocytopenia.

This clonotype was counted only a few times. The chain employs TRBV5-1 and TRBJ1-1; 9 nucleotides match TRBD1. V shed 1 base and J 6 bases; nucleotides not matched to a gene: 4. This CDR3 is built from 14 residues. Germline V gives CDR1 SGHRS, CDR2 YFSETQ. The CDR3 here is CASSLTTGGSEAFF. The CDR3 DNA follows: TGCGCCAGCAGCTTGACGACAGGGGGATCTGAAGCTTTCTTT.

The rearrangement joins TRBV25-1 to TRBJ2-7; maybe TRBD1 (5 bases). Germline CDR1 and CDR2: MGHDK and SYGVNS. V lost 9 bases, J lost 3 bases, and 15 bases lay in between. This CDR3 spans 13 amino acids. DNA for the CDR3: TGTGCCAGACCCTGCCAGGGCGGCTACGAGCAGTACTTC. This encodes CARPCQGGYEQYF.

This clonotype was observed many times. The genes are TRBV6-5 and TRBJ1-6; TRBD1 matches 7 bases. Trimming at V came to 1 base and at J to 10 bases, leaving 1 base not matched to a gene. The CDR3 extends over 13 amino acids. Looked up from germline, CDR1 is MNHEY and CDR2 is SVGAGI. This CDR3 reads CASSYYRGSPLHF. CDR3 in DNA: TGTGCCAGCAGTTACTACAGGGGATCACCCCTCCACTTT.

V is TRBV5-1 and J is TRBJ1-2; the D gene is possibly TRBD1 (6 bases). CDR3 length: 15 amino acids. Germline V CDR1 and CDR2: SGHRS, YFSETQ. Trimming removed 0 bases from V and 0 bases from J, with 9 bases in between. This CDR3 reads CASSLGTDPNYGYTF. CDR3 bases: TGCGCCAGCAGCTTGGGGACAGACCCTAACTATGGCTACACCTTC.

This clonotype was counted many times. V usage is TRBV20-1 and J usage is TRBJ1-1; 8 bases map to TRBD1. Germline V CDR1 and CDR2: DFQATT, SNEGSKA (reference sequence). The CDR3 spans 14 residues. The V segment lost 3 bases and the J segment 4 bases; nucleotides outside the gene matches: 7. The CDR3 DNA sequence: TGCAGTGCTAGCAGCCGGGACAGGACCACTGAAGCTTTCTTT. Its protein product is CSASSRDRTTEAFF.

V and J are TRBV18 and TRBJ1-1; D remains unclear. The CDR3 sequence is 17 residues long. CDR1 and CDR2 from the germline V gene are KGHSH and LQKENI. V was pared by 0 bases and J by 1 base, with 15 bases between. CDR3 sequence (DNA): TGTGCCAGCTCACCACCTATCGGGAGGGCTAAGAACACTGAAGCTTTCTTT. As protein: CASSPPIGRAKNTEAFF.

The rearrangement uses TRBV28 and TRBJ2-7; the D call may be TRBD1 or TRBD2 (5 bases each). The CDR3 loop spans 16 amino acids. V was cut by 7 bases and J by 0 bases, with 19 bases left in between. The germline CDR1 and CDR2 sequences are MDHEN and SYDVKM. The CDR3 spells CASTIGGSRASYEQYF. The CDR3 DNA sequence: TGTGCCAGCACCATTGGGGGTTCTAGAGCCTCCTACGAGCAGTACTTC.

In its sample, this clonotype was seen many times. The J gene is TRBJ1-1, the V gene TRBV20-1; unclear D gene. The germline V gene has CDR1 DFQATT and CDR2 SNEGSKA (reference sequence). The length of the CDR3 is 15 residues. Trimming removed 0 bases from V and 4 bases from J, with 15 bases in between. The CDR3, as DNA: TGCAGTGCTAGAGATGGTTTGGCAGGTAGCACTGAAGCTTTCTTT. The encoded protein is CSARDGLAGSTEAFF.

This clonotype was seen many times. This chain uses TRBV5-1 with TRBJ1-1, with unresolved D. This CDR3 contains 14 residues. Germline V lookup: CDR1 SGHRS, CDR2 YFSETQ. V gave up 0 bases and J gave up 4 bases, with 10 bases separating them. The CDR3 coding sequence is TGCGCCAGCAGCTTGGGGTTTGCGGCCACTGAAGCTTTCTTT. Residues: CASSLGFAATEAFF.

This clonotype was observed many times. The gene calls are TRBV20-1 and TRBJ2-1; D may match TRBD1 or TRBD2 (5 bases each). The germline V and J ends were trimmed by 6 bases and 8 bases, with 14 bases remaining between them. The CDR3 has 12 amino acids. Per germline, CDR1 DFQATT and CDR2 SNEGSKA (reference sequence). As DNA, the CDR3 is TGCAGTGCGGGGCGGGCGGGTGATGAGCAGTTCTTC. Translation gives CSAGRAGDEQFF.

This clonotype occurred many times. This rearrangement joins TRBV5-1 to TRBJ1-2; no reliable D call. Germline assignment: CDR1 SGHRS and CDR2 YFSETQ. The germline V and J ends were trimmed by 0 bases and 2 bases, with 11 bases remaining between them. This CDR3 is built from 15 residues. CDR3 sequence reads: CASSLAVEGNYGYTF. The CDR3 DNA reads TGCGCCAGCAGCTTGGCGGTAGAAGGGAACTATGGCTACACCTTC.

This clonotype has a count of ten or more. DNA of the CDR3: TGTGCCAGCAGTTTATCGGCAGGGACCAATGAGCAGTTCTTC. It translates to CASSLSAGTNEQFF. The gene calls are TRBV27 and TRBJ2-1; tentatively, D is TRBD1 or TRBD2 (5 bases each). This CDR3 comprises 14 residues. The germline V gene has CDR1 MNHEY and CDR2 SMNVEV (reference sequence). The V and J ends lost 0 bases and 6 bases respectively, with 9 bases between them.

This clonotype was seen ten or more times. V and J are TRBV30 and TRBJ1-2; 9 bases line up with TRBD1. CDR1 is GTSNPN, CDR2 SVGIG, per germline (reference sequence). This CDR3 comprises 13 residues. The ends lost 5 bases at V and 4 bases at J; junction bases unmatched: 5. CDR3 region: CAWAKQGAYGYTF. The CDR3 nucleotides read TGTGCCTGGGCCAAACAGGGGGCCTATGGCTACACCTTC. The full variable domain, its missing parts supplied by reference TRBV30 and TRBJ1-2, is SQTIHQWPATLVQPVGSPLSLECTVEGTSNPNLYWYRQAAGRGLQLLFYSVGIGQISSEVPQNLSASRPQDRQFILSSKKLLLSDSGFYLCAWAKQGAYGYTFGSGTRLTVV.

There are many counts of this clonotype. The rearrangement links TRBV12-3 or TRBV12-4 to TRBJ2-5; D uncertain. CDR3 length: 13 residues. The V end was cut by 2 bases, the J end by 4 bases, with 8 bases between. CDR3 in DNA: TGTGCCAGCAGTTTATGGGATCTAGAGACCCAGTACTTC. Amino acid sequence: CASSLWDLETQYF.

There are many counts of this clonotype. This chain connects TRBV5-1 to TRBJ2-4; 9 bases map to TRBD1. V lost 4 bases, J lost 5 bases, and 7 bases stayed unmatched. Germline V gives CDR1 SGHRS, CDR2 YFSETQ. The CDR3 runs to 15 residues. The CDR3 coding sequence is TGCGCCAGCAGCAGAGGGACAGGGAAGGAAAACATTCAGTACTTC. This translates into CASSRGTGKENIQYF.

The V call is TRBV7-9, the J call TRBJ2-5; TRBD2 aligns across 9 bases. The V gene's germline CDR1 is SEHNR and CDR2 FQNEAQ (reference sequence). This CDR3 is built from 16 residues. Losses at the gene ends were 4 bases for V and 3 bases for J; bases not matched to a gene: 9. The CDR3: CASSSPGLATKETQYF. The CDR3 DNA reads TGTGCCAGCAGCTCCCCGGGACTAGCAACGAAAGAGACCCAGTACTTC.

The gene calls are TRBV11-3 and TRBJ2-1; weak D call: TRBD2 (5 bases). CDR1 is SGHNT, CDR2 YENEEA, per germline. The length of the CDR3 is 14 residues. V was pared by 7 bases and J by 9 bases, with 19 bases between. CDR3 DNA sequence: TGTGCCAGCAAATTGAGTGCTAGCTACGGTGAGCAGTTCTTC. It translates to CASKLSASYGEQFF.

In this sample, this clonotype turned up many times. The J gene is TRBJ2-7, the V gene TRBV12-3 or TRBV12-4; 7 positions match TRBD1. Trimming took 7 bases from V and 2 from J; bases not matched to a gene: 11. CDR3 length equals 15 residues. The CDR3 coding sequence is TGTGCCAGCACCCGCTCTGGGCAGGGGGCCTACGAGCAGTACTTC. Amino acids: CASTRSGQGAYEQYF.

This clonotype showed up just a few times. CDR3 bases: TGTGCCAGCAGCATCCACCGCTCGGGGTTCTCCTACAATGAGCAGTTCTTC. Its translation is CASSIHRSGFSYNEQFF. The V gene is TRBV7-2, the J gene TRBJ2-1; a possible D gene is TRBD2 (5 bases). The V and J ends lost 5 bases and 0 bases respectively, with 17 bases between them. The CDR3 runs 17 residues. The germline CDR1 and CDR2 sequences are SGHTA and FQGNSA.

This clonotype was detected ten times or more. The rearrangement uses TRBV29-1 and TRBJ2-2; 7 nucleotides agree with TRBD1. V lost 4 bases, J lost 0 bases, and 5 bases stayed unmatched. Germline V CDR1 and CDR2: SQVTM, ANQGSEA. The CDR3 runs to 15 residues. The CDR3 coding sequence is TGCAGCGTTGCTGGCCAGGGGGCGAACACCGGGGAGCTGTTTTTT. Translation: CSVAGQGANTGELFF.

This clonotype was observed many times. The chain recombines TRBV7-2 with TRBJ2-1; 8 nucleotides align to TRBD1. Germline V gives CDR1 SGHTA, CDR2 FQGNSA. V was clipped by 4 bases and J by 7 bases; unmatched bases: 3. This CDR3 region has 13 residues. CDR3 loop: CASSSGQANEQFF. The CDR3 DNA sequence: TGTGCCAGCAGCTCGGGACAGGCAAATGAGCAGTTCTTC.